This note documents a single T cell receptor (beta chain) sequence. The data derive from a study of T cell changes during pregnancy in multiple sclerosis. This table comes from immunoSEQ multiplex PCR, and its TCRdb copy is limited to in-frame clones, with some not included. Of about 76,000 clones listed, just under 95% are singletons. This CDR3 is 16 amino acids long. Germline loops: CDR1 SGHVS, CDR2 FQNEAQ. V dropped 1 base and J dropped 2; count of bases not matched to a gene: 5. Material: peripheral blood, obtained after pregnancy. This TCR derives from a female donor in good health, enrolled as a control in a pregnancy study. The genes are TRBV7-8 and TRBJ2-7, with 10 bases fitting TRBD2. The CDR3 region is CASSLGTSGATYEQYF. CDR3 coding DNA: TGTGCCAGCAGCTTAGGTACTAGCGGGGCAACCTACGAGCAGTACTTC.